This T cell receptor (beta chain) is drawn from a study of CD8+CD57+ T cells in acquired aplastic anemia. Both TCR beta VDJ combination and CDR3 sequence profiling were carried out. Genomic DNA was the template for this profiling. TCRdb reanalysed the reads using MiXCR and keeps one entry per CDR3 protein. This table has about 270,000 distinct CDR3 sequences, 50% to 70% appearing once. Deletions cut 4 bases from V and 5 bases from J, with 14 bases between. Germline CDR1 is LNHDA and CDR2 is SQIVND (reference sequence). This CDR3 has 14 residues. This clonotype was obtained from a human donor with severe aplastic anemia or a healthy control (not recorded which). Source material: sorted CD4+, CD8+, or CD8+CD57+ T cells (not recorded which) from PBMCs. This rearrangement joins TRBV19 to TRBJ2-5; D possibly corresponds to TRBD1 (7 bases). CDR3 nucleotide sequence: TGTGCCAGTAGTAGGAGGGGGCGGACGGAGACCCAGTACTTC. It translates to CASSRRGRTETQYF.